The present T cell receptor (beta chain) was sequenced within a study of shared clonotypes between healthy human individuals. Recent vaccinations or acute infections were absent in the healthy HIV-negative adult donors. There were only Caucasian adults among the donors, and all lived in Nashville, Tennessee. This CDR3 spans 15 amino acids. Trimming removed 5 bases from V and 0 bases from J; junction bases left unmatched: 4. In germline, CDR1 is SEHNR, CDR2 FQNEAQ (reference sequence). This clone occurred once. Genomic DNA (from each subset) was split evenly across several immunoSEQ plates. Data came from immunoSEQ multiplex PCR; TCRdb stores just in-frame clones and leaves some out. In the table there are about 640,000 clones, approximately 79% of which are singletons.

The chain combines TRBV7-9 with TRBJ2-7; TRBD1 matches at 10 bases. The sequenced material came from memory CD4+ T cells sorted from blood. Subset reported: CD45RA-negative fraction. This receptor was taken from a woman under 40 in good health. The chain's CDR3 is CASSPGQGVSYEQYF. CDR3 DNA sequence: TGTGCCAGCAGCCCCGGACAGGGGGTCTCCTACGAGCAGTACTTC.